This TCR beta chain originates from a study of blood T cell repertoires in COVID-19. Study as a whole: T cells, B-cell-depleted T cells, or PBMCs provided the cDNA or gDNA that served as material.

This CDR3 is built from 17 residues. Trimming removed 6 bases from V and 2 bases from J; junction bases left unmatched: 13. The germline V gene has CDR1 SGHVS and CDR2 FNYEAQ. How the authors handled the data: Amplification from reference gene primers served as the basis for estimated nucleated cell counts. This table comes from immunoSEQ multiplex PCR, and its TCRdb copy is limited to in-frame clones, with some not included. V, J and clone size derive from that table, while D and trimming were established from the DNA sequence. This sample has about 130,000 clones; less than 90% occur once, and the top ten carry 1.5% to 2%.

The sample taken for sequencing was peripheral blood. The chain carries TRBV7-6 and TRBJ1-1; 9 nucleotides line up with TRBD1. The clonotype was recovered from a man aged 70-80 years with acute or convalescent COVID-19. As DNA, the CDR3 is TGTGCCAGCAGTCAGGCCCCCGGGACAGGGCTTAACACTGAAGCTTTCTTT. Translating it yields CASSQAPGTGLNTEAFF. The full variable domain, its missing parts supplied by reference TRBV7-6 and TRBJ1-1, is GAGVSQSPRYKVTKRGQDVALRCDPISGHVSLYWYRQALGQGPEFLTYFNYEAQQDKSGLPNDRFSAERPEGSISTLTIQRTEQRDSAMYRCASSQAPGTGLNTEAFFGQGTRLTVV.